This T cell receptor beta chain was documented in a study of blood T cell repertoires in COVID-19. Overall study: Samples representing acute and convalescent COVID-19 were sourced from the United States, Italy and Spain.

CDR1 and CDR2 (germline): SQVTM, ANQGSEA. The CDR3 runs to 10 residues. V lost 3 bases, J lost 8 bases, and 7 bases lay in between. Enrolment of Seattle patients took place during active infection, and they were followed longitudinally. There are a few counts of this clone. In the source study's methods: Estimation of nucleated cell counts relied on the amplification of reference gene primers. TCRdb keeps only in-frame clones here, not all; method: immunoSEQ multiplex PCR. Clonal size and the V and J genes are those of that table, whereas D and trimming came from the DNA. Here the sample spans 55,000 to 75,000 clones, over 55% being singletons.

This receptor was obtained from a woman aged 70-85 years with COVID-19, enrolled during active disease. Material for sequencing was peripheral blood. This chain joins TRBV29-1 and TRBJ1-2; the D is unclear. The CDR3 nucleotides read TGCAGCGTTGATTGGAGGGGCTACACCTTC. This translates into CSVDWRGYTF.